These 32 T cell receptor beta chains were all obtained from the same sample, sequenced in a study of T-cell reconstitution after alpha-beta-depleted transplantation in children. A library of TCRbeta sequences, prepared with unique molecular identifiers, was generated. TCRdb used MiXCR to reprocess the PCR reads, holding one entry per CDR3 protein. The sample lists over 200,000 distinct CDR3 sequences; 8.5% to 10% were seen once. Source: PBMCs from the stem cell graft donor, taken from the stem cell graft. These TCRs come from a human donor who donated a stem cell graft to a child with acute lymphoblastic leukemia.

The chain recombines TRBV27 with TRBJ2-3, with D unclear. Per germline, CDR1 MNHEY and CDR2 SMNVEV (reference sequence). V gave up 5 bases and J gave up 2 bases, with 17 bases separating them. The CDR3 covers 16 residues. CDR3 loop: CASSTPGIGHTDTQYF. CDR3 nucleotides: TGTGCCAGCAGTACACCAGGAATAGGGCACACAGATACGCAGTATTTT.

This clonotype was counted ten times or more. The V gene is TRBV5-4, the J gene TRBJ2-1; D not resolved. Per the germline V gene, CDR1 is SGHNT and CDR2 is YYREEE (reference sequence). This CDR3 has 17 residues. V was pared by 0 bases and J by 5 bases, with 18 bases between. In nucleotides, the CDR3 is TGTGCCAGCAGCTTGGTCGTTTTACAGAACTACAACAATGAGCAGTTCTTC. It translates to CASSLVVLQNYNNEQFF.

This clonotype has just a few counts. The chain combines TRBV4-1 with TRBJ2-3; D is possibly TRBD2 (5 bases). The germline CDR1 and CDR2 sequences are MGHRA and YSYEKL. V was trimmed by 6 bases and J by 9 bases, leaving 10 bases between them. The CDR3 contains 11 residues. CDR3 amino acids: CASSMGSTQYF. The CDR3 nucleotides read TGCGCCAGCAGTATGGGGAGCACGCAGTATTTT.

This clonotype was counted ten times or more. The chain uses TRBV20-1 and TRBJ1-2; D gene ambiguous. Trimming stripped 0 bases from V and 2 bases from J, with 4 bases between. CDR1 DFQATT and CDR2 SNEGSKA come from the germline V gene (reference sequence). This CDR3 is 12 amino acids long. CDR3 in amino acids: CSARDLNYGYTF. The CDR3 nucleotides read TGCAGTGCTAGAGATCTGAACTATGGCTACACCTTC.

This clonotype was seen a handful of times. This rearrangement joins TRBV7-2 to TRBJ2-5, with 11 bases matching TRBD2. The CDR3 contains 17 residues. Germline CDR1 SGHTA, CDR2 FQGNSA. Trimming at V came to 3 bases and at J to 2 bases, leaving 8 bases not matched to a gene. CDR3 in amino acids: CASSFFPTSGKQETQYF. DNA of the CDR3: TGTGCCAGCAGCTTCTTCCCGACTAGCGGGAAACAAGAGACCCAGTACTTC.

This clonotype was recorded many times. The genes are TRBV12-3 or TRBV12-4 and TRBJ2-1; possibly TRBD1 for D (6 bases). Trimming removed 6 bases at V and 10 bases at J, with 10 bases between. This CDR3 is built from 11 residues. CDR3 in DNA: TGTGCCAGCAGGACAGGCGGGGAGCAGTTCTTC. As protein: CASRTGGEQFF.

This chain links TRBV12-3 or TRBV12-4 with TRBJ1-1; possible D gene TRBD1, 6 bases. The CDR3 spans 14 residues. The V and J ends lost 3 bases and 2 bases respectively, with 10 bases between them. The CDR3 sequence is CASSFTGSNTEAFF. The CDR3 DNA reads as TGTGCCAGCAGTTTTACAGGGAGTAACACTGAAGCTTTCTTT.

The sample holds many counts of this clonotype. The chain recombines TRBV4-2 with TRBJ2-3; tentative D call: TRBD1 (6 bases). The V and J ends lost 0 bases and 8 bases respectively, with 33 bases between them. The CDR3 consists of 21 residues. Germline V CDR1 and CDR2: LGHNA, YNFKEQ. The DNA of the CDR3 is TGTGCCAGCAGCCAAGAAGGTAGGGGGTGGCAGAAAGTACAACTCGCAGGTACGCAGTATTTT. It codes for CASSQEGRGWQKVQLAGTQYF.

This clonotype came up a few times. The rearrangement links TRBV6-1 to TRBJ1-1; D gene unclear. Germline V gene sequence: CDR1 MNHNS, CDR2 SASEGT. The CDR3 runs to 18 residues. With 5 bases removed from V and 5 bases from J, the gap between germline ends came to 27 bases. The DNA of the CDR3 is TGTGCCAGCAGTCGGAACCCAGGCAGAGTAAGTCCGGGAACTGAAGCTTTCTTT. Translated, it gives CASSRNPGRVSPGTEAFF.

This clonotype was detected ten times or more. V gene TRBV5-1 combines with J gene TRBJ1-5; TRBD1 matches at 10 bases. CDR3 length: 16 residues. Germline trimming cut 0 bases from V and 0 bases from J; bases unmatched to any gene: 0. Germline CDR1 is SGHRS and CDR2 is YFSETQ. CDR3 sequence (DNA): TGCGCCAGCAGCTTGGGGACAGGGGGTAGCAATCAGCCCCAGCATTTT. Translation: CASSLGTGGSNQPQHF.

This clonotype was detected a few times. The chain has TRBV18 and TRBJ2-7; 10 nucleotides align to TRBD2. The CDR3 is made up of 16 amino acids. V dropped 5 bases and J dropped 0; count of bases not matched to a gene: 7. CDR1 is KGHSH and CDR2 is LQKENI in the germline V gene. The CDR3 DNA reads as TGTGCCAGCTCAGCGGGACTAGCGACTAGCTCCTACGAGCAGTACTTC. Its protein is CASSAGLATSSYEQYF. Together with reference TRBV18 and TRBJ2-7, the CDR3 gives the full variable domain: NAGVMQNPRHLVRRRGQEARLRCSPMKGHSHVYWYRQLPEEGLKFMVYLQKENIIDESGMPKERFSAEFPKEGPSILRIQQVVRGDSAAYFCASSAGLATSSYEQYFGPGTRLTVT.

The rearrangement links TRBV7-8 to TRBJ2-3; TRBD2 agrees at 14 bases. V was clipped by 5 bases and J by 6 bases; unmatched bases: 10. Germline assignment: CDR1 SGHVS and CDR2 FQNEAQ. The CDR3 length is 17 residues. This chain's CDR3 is CASSIGLAGGPSDTQYF. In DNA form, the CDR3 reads TGTGCCAGCAGCATCGGACTAGCGGGGGGCCCCTCTGATACGCAGTATTTT.

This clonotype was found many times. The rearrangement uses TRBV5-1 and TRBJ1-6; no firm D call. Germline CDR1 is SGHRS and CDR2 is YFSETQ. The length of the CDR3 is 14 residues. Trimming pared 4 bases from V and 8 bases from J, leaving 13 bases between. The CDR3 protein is CASSLILGDSPLHF. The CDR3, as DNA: TGCGCCAGCAGCCTGATACTCGGGGATTCACCCCTCCACTTT.

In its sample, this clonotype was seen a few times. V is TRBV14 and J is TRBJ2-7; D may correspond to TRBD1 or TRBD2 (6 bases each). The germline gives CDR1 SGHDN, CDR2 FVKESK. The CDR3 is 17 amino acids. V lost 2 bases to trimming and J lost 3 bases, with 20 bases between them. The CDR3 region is CASSQRESGAGRYEQYF. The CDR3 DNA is TGTGCCAGCAGCCAAAGGGAGTCGGGGGCCGGGCGCTACGAGCAGTACTTC.

DNA for the CDR3: TGCGCCAGCAGCTTGGTCCGCCTAAACACCGGGGAGCTGTTTTTT. Translated: CASSLVRLNTGELFF. V is TRBV5-1 and J is TRBJ2-2, with no clear D. Germline V CDR1 and CDR2: SGHRS, YFSETQ. This CDR3 has 15 amino acids. V was trimmed by 0 bases and J by 2 bases, leaving 8 bases between them.

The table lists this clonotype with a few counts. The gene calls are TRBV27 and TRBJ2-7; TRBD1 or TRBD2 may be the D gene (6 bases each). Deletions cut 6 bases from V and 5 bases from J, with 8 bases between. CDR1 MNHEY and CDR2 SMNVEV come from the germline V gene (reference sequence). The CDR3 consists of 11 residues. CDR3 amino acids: CASSGGHEQYF. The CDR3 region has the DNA TGTGCCAGCAGCGGGGGCCACGAGCAGTACTTC.

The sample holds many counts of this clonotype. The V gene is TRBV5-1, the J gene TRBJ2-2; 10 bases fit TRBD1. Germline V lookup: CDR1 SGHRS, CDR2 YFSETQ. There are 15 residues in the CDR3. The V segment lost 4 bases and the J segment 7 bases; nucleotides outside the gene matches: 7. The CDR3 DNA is TGCGCCAGCAGCCCGCGACAGGGGGCAGTCGGGGAGCTGTTTTTT. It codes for CASSPRQGAVGELFF.

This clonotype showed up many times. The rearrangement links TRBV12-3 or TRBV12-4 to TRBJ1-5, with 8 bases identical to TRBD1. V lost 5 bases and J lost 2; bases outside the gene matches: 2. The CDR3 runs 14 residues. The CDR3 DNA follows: TGTGCCAGCAGTCAGACAGGGGGCAATCAGCCCCAGCATTTT. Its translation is CASSQTGGNQPQHF.

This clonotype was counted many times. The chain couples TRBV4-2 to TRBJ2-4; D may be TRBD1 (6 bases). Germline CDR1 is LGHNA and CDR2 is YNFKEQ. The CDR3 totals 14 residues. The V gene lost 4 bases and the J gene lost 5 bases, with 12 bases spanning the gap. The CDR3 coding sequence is TGTGCCAGCAGCCCGATGGGACAAGAAAACATTCAGTACTTC. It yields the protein CASSPMGQENIQYF.

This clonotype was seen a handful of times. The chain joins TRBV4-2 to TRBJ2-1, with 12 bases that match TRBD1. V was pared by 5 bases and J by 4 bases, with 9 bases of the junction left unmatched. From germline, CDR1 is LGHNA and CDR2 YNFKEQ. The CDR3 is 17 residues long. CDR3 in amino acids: CASSESGTGGQYNEQFF. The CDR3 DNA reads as TGTGCCAGCAGCGAGAGCGGGACAGGGGGCCAGTACAATGAGCAGTTCTTC.

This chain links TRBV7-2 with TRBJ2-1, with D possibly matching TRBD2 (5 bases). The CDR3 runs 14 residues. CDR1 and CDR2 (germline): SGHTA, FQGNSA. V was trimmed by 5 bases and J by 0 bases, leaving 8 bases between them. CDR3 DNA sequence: TGTGCCAGCAGCCGGGGAACCTCCTACAATGAGCAGTTCTTC. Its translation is CASSRGTSYNEQFF.

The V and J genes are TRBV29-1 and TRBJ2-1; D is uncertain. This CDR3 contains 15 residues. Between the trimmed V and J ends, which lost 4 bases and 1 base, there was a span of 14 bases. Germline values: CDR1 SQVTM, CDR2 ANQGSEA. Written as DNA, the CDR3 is TGCAGCGTTGTTACCAGGAACCTTTCCTACAATGAGCAGTTCTTC. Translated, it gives CSVVTRNLSYNEQFF.

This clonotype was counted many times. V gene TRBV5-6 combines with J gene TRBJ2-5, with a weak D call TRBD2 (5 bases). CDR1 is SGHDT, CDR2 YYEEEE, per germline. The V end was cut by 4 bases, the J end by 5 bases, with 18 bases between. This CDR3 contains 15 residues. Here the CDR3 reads CASSPQARVGETQYF. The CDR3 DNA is TGTGCCAGCAGCCCTCAGGCGAGGGTCGGGGAGACCCAGTACTTC.

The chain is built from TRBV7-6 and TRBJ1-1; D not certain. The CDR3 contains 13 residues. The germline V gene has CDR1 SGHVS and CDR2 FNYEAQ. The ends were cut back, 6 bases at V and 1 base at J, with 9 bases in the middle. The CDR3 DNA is TGTGCCAGCAGACGAACTGAGAACACTGAAGCTTTCTTT. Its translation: CASRRTENTEAFF. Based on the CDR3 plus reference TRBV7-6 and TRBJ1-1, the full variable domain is GAGVSQSPRYKVTKRGQDVALRCDPISGHVSLYWYRQALGQGPEFLTYFNYEAQQDKSGLPNDRFSAERPEGSISTLTIQRTEQRDSAMYRCASRRTENTEAFFGQGTRLTVV.

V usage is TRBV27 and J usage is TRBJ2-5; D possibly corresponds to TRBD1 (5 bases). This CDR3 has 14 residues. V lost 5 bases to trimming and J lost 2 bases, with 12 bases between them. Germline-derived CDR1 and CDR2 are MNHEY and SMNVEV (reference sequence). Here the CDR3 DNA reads TGTGCCAGCAGTCAATCGACAGTTCAAGAGACCCAGTACTTC. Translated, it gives CASSQSTVQETQYF.

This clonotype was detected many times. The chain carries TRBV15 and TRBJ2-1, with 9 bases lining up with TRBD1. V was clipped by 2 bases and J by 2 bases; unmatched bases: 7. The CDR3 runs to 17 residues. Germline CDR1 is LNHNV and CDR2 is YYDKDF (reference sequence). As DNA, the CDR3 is TGTGCCACCAGCAGATGGTCCGGGACAGGGCCCTACAATGAGCAGTTCTTC. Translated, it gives CATSRWSGTGPYNEQFF.

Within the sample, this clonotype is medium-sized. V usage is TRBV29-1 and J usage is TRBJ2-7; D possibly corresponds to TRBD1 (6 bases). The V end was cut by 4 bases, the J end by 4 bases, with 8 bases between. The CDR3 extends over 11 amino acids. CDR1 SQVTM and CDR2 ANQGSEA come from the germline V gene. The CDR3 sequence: CSVATGYEQYF. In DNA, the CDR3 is TGCAGCGTTGCGACAGGATACGAGCAGTACTTC.

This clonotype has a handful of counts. This CDR3 reads CASSLELAGGRTDTQYF. Written as DNA, the CDR3 is TGTGCCAGCAGTTTAGAACTAGCGGGGGGGCGCACAGATACGCAGTATTTT. The chain recombines TRBV27 with TRBJ2-3, with TRBD2 identical over 13 bases. V dropped 2 bases and J dropped 1; count of bases not matched to a gene: 3. From germline, CDR1 is MNHEY and CDR2 SMNVEV (reference sequence). The CDR3 covers 17 residues.

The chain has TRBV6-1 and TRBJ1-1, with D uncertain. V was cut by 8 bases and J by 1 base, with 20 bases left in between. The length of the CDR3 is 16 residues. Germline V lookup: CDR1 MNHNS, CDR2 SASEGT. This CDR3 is CASGGLLPRRNTEAFF. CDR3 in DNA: TGTGCCAGCGGAGGATTACTGCCGCGGAGGAACACTGAAGCTTTCTTT.

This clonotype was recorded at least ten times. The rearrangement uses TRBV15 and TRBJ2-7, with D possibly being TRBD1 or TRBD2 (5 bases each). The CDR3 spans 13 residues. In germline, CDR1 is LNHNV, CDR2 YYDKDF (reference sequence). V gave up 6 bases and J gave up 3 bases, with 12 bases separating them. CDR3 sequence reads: CATRRDGLYEQYF. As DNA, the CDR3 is TGTGCCACCAGAAGGGACGGACTCTACGAGCAGTACTTC.

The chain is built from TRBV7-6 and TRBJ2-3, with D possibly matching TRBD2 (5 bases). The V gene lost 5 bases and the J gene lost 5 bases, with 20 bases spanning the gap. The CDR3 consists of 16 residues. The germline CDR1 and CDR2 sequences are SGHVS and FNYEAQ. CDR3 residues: CASSPRDPRPEDTQYF. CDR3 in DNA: TGTGCCAGCAGCCCCCGGGATCCCAGGCCCGAAGATACGCAGTATTTT.

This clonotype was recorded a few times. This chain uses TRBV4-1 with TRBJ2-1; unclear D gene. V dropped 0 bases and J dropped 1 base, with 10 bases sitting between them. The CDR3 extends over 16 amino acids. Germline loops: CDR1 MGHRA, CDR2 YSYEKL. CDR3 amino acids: CASSQDLLVSYNEQFF. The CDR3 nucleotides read TGCGCCAGCAGCCAAGACCTACTTGTATCCTACAATGAGCAGTTCTTC.